The entry that follows covers one T cell receptor beta chain sequence. This sample is part of a study of blood T cell repertoires in COVID-19. Study-level background: The analysed material was cDNA or gDNA that came from T cells, B-cell-depleted T cells, or PBMCs.

Per the authors' pipeline: Estimation of nucleated cell counts relied on the amplification of reference gene primers. TCRdb's table, derived via immunoSEQ multiplex PCR, lists solely in-frame clones and lacks some. V, J and clone size are taken as reported in that table, and D and trimming were inferred from the DNA itself. The profile covers about 220,000 clones, with around 91% appearing a single time and about 3.5% taken by the ten largest. Sequencing was carried out using PBMCs or T cells enriched from blood (not recorded which). This TCR derives from a woman in her late teens or twenties in a cohort exposed to, infected with or recovered from COVID-19 (not recorded which).

DNA for the CDR3: TGTGCCAGCAGCTCCCCGGCAGCGGGAGTTGGAGATACGCAGTATTTT. This sequence encodes CASSSPAAGVGDTQYF. V is TRBV7-8 and J is TRBJ2-3; 8 bases match TRBD2. The CDR3 runs to 16 residues. Trimming took 4 bases from V and 5 from J; bases not matched to a gene: 11. Germline-derived CDR1 and CDR2 are SGHVS and FQNEAQ.